This T cell receptor (beta chain) was recorded in a study of T cells in Graves' hyperthyroidism and ophthalmopathy (dated by TCRdb to between 2017 and 2020). About the full investigation: Peripheral blood samples were taken at initial diagnosis, before any treatment was given. The 75 to 100 discovery patients were divided at random into training and test sets in a 7:3 ratio. Prospective prediction of ophthalmopathy was tested in an independent validation cohort consisting of 18 to 20 hyperthyroidism patients and around 16 patients who later progressed to ophthalmopathy. In addition, the study compared T-cell repertoires in thyroid tissue and in blood from a handful of Graves' hyperthyroidism patients. The paper describes TCR Vbeta CDR3 sequencing of about 140 peripheral blood samples, made up of under 50 ophthalmopathy patients, some 80 hyperthyroidism patients and 17 progressor patients. A discovery cohort of about a hundred patients, roughly 43 with Graves' ophthalmopathy and roughly 59 with stable Graves' hyperthyroidism, was used to find distinguishing TCR V-J signatures. After sampling, hyperthyroidism patients received methimazole starting at 30 mg daily, and ophthalmopathy patients received high-dose intravenous methylprednisolone. Study-wide conclusions, independent of this receptor: In validation, progression to ophthalmopathy was predicted by the model with approximately 67% sensitivity and roughly 76% specificity, a median of roughly 6.4 months before onset. Sample size was not statistically predetermined, and blinding of investigators to group allocation was not performed. In cross-validation, a model built on a 13 V-J signature told ophthalmopathy apart from stable hyperthyroidism with over 85% sensitivity and roughly 82% specificity, and in testing the same model reached 80%/75%. Most expanded thyroid clonotypes (frequency above 0.001) were also found in blood, which suggests that blood repertoires may mirror thyroid immune responses.

A note on this clonotype: It has no known antigen specificity. Per-base qualities were not stored, and no clone one base away is much larger.

The hyperthyroidism patients were between 18 and 65 years old and newly diagnosed, with a disease duration of less than 2 months. Patients with uncontrolled infections, other autoimmune diseases, pregnancy or lactation were excluded. Clinical symptoms, serum thyroxine and TRAb, thyroid ultrasound, and orbital computed tomography formed the basis for the diagnoses. For progressor patients, blood was drawn at the first diagnosis of hyperthyroidism, before any ophthalmopathy symptoms had appeared. PBMCs were separated from under 12 ml of fresh peripheral blood using Ficoll-Paque density gradient centrifugation. Progressor patients were first diagnosed with Graves' hyperthyroidism and then developed ophthalmopathy during follow-up. Total RNA was extracted using Trizol reagent, and RNA quality was assessed on an Agilent 2100 Bioanalyzer. Reading from cysteine to phenylalanine, the CDR3 counts 17 amino acids. Of the read, only the CDR3 DNA is kept; its 51 bases are in frame from base 1. Unmatched junction bases come to 5, with V trimmed by 2 bases and J by 0 bases. From a lookup of the germline V gene, CDR1 and CDR2 are KGHDR and SFDVKD.

The TCR beta CDR3 regions were amplified from the RNA transcripts. The TCR CDR3 was subjected to a first round of RT-PCR using the HTBI primer set and the Qiagen OneStep RT-PCR kit. Libraries were constructed in a second round of multiplex PCR, after which size selection and purification were performed. Libraries were sequenced paired-end with 100 bp reads on an Illumina HiSeq2000. Per the source publication's procedure: SOAPnuke was used to process the raw data, with reads discarded if the reads contained adapters or uncalled bases, had a mean Phred below 15, or lacked an exact constant-primer or identifier match. COPE v1.2.5 was used to merge the high-quality paired reads, and each unique nucleotide sequence was defined as a clonotype. MiTCR v1.1 was used to align the clonotypes against IMGT TRBV, TRBD and TRBJ reference segments. Analysis was restricted to V-J combinations with a frequency above 0.0001, which covered 98% to 99.2% of repertoires. A TCS score was defined as the ratio of F50 (clonal expansion) to E x V (chaos), with BLOSUM62-based TCRdist applied between CDR3 peptides within each V-J. Welch's t-statistics and random forest reduced roughly 530 V-J features to under 15, which were used in a naive Bayes classifier (R e1071). The public sequencing data were trimmed at Q25 with fastp and processed into clonotypes with MiXCR by TCRdb, which kept only in-frame beta chains. Rows are combined by CDR3 protein, so each entry shows the most common genes and DNA. It is TCRdb's table, rather than the study itself, that gives the V and J calls and clone size. This sample holds over 700,000 distinct CDR3 sequences; under 20% were observed only once. Roughly a sixth of the sample lies in the top ten.

The receptor comes from a woman aged 45-65 years with Graves' hyperthyroidism that later progressed to Graves' ophthalmopathy. Sequencing was performed on blood. The receptor chain draws on TRBV24-1 and TRBJ2-3; TRBD2 lines up with 9 middle nucleotides. The nucleotide sequence reads as follows: TGTGCCACCAGTGATTCCAGACTAGCGGCTAGCACAGATACGCAGTATTTT. Its protein is CATSDSRLAASTDTQYF.